This TCR beta chain was sequenced in a study of T cells in Graves' hyperthyroidism and ophthalmopathy. Worth noting for this clonotype: Its cognate antigen is unknown.

Diagnoses used clinical symptoms, serum thyroxine and TRAb, thyroid ultrasound and orbital computed tomography. The CDR3 is made up of 14 amino acids. The germline gives CDR1 SGHRS, CDR2 YFSETQ. The V and J ends lost 4 bases and 4 bases, in that order; junction bases with no gene match: 5. Study-wide points: Blood held most thyroid clonotypes expanded above 0.001 frequency.

What was amplified from RNA transcripts were TCR beta CDR3 regions. RT-PCR in the first round (using the HTBI primer set) targeted the TCR CDR3. TCRdb ran MiXCR on the multiplex PCR reads and lists one entry per CDR3 protein. The sample lists approximately 480,000 distinct CDR3 sequences, 20% to 25% occurring once. The rearrangement links TRBV5-1 to TRBJ2-5; 9 nucleotides match TRBD1. Sequenced: blood. This TCR was recovered from a man between 18 and 35 years old with Graves' hyperthyroidism. The CDR3 here is CASSITGGRETQYF. The CDR3 nucleotides are TGCGCCAGCAGCATAACAGGGGGCCGAGAGACCCAGTACTTC.